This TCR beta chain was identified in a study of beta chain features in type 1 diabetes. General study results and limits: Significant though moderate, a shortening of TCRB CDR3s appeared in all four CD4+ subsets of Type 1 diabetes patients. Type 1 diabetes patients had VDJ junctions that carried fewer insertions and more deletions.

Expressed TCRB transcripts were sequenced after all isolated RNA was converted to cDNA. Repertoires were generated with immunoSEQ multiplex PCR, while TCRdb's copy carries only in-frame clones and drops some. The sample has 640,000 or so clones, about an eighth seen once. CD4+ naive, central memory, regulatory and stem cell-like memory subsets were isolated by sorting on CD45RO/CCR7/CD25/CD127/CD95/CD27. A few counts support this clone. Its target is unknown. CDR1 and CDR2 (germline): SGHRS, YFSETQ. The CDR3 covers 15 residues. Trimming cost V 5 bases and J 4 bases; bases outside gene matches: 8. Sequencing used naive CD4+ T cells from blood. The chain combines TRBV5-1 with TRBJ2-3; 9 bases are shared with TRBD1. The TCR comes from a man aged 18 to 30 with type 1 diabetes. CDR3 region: CASRGTGRSPDTQYF. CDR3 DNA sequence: TGCGCCAGCAGGGGGACAGGGAGGTCGCCAGATACGCAGTATTTT.